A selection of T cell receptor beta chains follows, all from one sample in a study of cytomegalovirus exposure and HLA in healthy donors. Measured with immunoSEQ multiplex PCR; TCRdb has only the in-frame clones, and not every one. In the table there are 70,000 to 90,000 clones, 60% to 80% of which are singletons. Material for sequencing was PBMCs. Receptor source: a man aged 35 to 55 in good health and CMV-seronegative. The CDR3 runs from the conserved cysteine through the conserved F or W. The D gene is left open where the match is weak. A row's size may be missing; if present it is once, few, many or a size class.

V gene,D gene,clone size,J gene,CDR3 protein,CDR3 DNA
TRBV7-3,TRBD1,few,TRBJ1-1,CASSLGQGATEAFF,TGTGCCAGCAGCTTAGGACAGGGGGCCACTGAAGCTTTCTTT
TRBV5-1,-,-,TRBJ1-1,CASSPSGGWTEAFF,TGCGCCAGCAGCCCTTCGGGGGGGTGGACTGAAGCTTTCTTT
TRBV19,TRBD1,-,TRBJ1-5,CASTGQVASSNQPQHF,TGTGCCAGTACTGGACAGGTCGCCTCAAGCAATCAGCCCCAGCATTTT
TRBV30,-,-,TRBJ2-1,CAWIGGFADEQFF,TGTGCCTGGATCGGCGGATTTGCGGATGAGCAGTTCTTC
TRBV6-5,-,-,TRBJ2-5,CASSYFRGLGETQYF,TGTGCCAGCAGTTATTTTCGAGGGCTGGGGGAGACCCAGTACTTC
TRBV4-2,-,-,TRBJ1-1,CASSPRRAGENTEAFF,TGTGCCAGCAGCCCAAGAAGGGCCGGGGAGAACACTGAAGCTTTCTTT
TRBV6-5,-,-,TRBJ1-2,CASSLGERYGYTF,TGTGCCAGCAGCCTCGGGGAACGGTATGGCTACACCTTC
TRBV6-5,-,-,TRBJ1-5,CASSPDWGGNQPQHF,TGTGCCAGCAGCCCCGACTGGGGGGGTAATCAGCCCCAGCATTTT
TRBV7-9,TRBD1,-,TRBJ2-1,CASSLGGQTYNEQFF,TGTGCCAGCAGCTTAGGGGGACAGACCTACAATGAGCAGTTCTTC
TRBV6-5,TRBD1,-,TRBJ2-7,CASSYRDRGDEQYF,TGTGCCAGCAGTTACAGGGACAGGGGGGACGAGCAGTACTTC
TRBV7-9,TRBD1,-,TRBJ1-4,CASSARQGEKLFF,TGTGCCAGCAGCGCTAGACAGGGCGAAAAACTGTTTTTT
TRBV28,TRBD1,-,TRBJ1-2,CASSTDRVNTF,TGTGCCAGCAGCACCGACAGGGTCAACACCTTC
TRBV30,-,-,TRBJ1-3,CAWSVSSGVRRNTIYF,TGTGCCTGGAGTGTATCTTCCGGGGTGAGGAGAAACACCATATATTTT
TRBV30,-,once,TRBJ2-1,CASTQGGAGGNNEQFF,TGTGCCTCTACCCAGGGGGGGGCGGGGGGAAACAATGAGCAGTTCTTC
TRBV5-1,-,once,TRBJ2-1,CASGYAAGEQFF,TGCGCCAGCGGCTACGCCGCCGGTGAGCAGTTCTTC
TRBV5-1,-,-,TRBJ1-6,CASSSQGSNSPLHF,TGCGCCAGCAGCTCCCAGGGGTCAAATTCACCCCTCCACTTT
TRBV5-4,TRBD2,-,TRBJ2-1,CASSLLASTYNEQFF,TGTGCCAGCAGCTTACTAGCGTCAACCTACAATGAGCAGTTCTTC
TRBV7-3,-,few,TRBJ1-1,CASSFRSNTEAFF,TGTGCCAGCAGCTTCCGAAGCAACACTGAAGCTTTCTTT
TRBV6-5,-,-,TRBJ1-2,CASSSGDSTYGYTF,TGTGCCAGCAGTTCGGGCGACAGCACCTATGGCTACACCTTC
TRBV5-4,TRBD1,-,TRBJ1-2,CASSLGDRGGNGYTF,TGTGCCAGCAGCTTGGGGGACAGGGGCGGGAATGGCTACACCTTC
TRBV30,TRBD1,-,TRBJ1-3,CAWGLGQAYSGNTIYF,TGTGCCTGGGGGTTAGGACAGGCGTACTCTGGAAACACCATATATTTT
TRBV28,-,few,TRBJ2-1,CASTPGVGDEQFF,TGTGCCAGCACCCCAGGGGTAGGCGATGAGCAGTTCTTC
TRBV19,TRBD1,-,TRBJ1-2,CASSPPGQGPAADTF,TGTGCCAGTAGTCCCCCGGGACAGGGGCCTGCAGCGGACACCTTC
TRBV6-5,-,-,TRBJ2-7,CASRRSSYEQYF,TGTGCCAGCAGAAGGAGCTCCTACGAGCAGTACTTC
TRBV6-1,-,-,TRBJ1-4,CASSGGDHKGEKLFF,TGTGCCAGCAGTGGGGGGGACCACAAGGGAGAAAAACTGTTTTTT
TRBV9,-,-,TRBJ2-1,CASSVGGVGGGRKGDEQFF,TGTGCCAGCAGCGTAGGAGGGGTAGGGGGAGGGCGAAAGGGGGATGAGCAGTTCTTC
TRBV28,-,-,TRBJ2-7,CASSLVGRSSEQYF,TGTGCCAGCAGTTTAGTTGGCAGGTCATCCGAGCAGTACTTC
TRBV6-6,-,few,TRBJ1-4,CASGDSEKLFF,TGTGCCAGCGGGGACTCTGAAAAACTGTTTTTT
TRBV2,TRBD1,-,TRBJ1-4,CASSERWQGVFNEKLFF,TGTGCCAGCAGTGAACGGTGGCAGGGGGTGTTTAATGAAAAACTGTTTTTT
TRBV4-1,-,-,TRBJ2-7,CASSQEATGVSYEQYF,TGCGCCAGCAGCCAAGAGGCGACGGGGGTGTCCTACGAGCAGTACTTC
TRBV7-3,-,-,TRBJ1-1,CASSLSVNTEAFF,TGTGCCAGCAGCTTATCCGTAAACACTGAAGCTTTCTTT
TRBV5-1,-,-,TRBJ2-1,CASRVAGGYTEQFF,TGCGCCAGCAGGGTAGCCGGGGGATATACGGAGCAGTTCTTC
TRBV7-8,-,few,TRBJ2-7,CASSLNDYQSYEQYF,TGTGCCAGCAGCTTAAATGACTACCAATCCTACGAGCAGTACTTC
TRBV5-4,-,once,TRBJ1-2,CASSFDSGYTF,TGTGCCAGCAGCTTCGACAGTGGATATACCTTC
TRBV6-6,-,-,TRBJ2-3,CASSFSQLFTDTQYF,TGTGCCAGCAGTTTTTCCCAGTTGTTCACAGATACGCAGTATTTT
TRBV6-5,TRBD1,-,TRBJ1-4,CASRQQGQVNEKLFF,TGTGCCAGCAGACAGCAAGGACAGGTTAATGAAAAACTGTTTTTT
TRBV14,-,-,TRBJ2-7,CASSQLASEQYF,TGTGCCAGCAGCCAACTAGCCTCCGAGCAGTACTTC
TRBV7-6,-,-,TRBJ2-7,CASSVRSGWSSSYEQYF,TGTGCCAGCAGCGTAAGATCAGGATGGTCCAGCTCCTACGAGCAGTACTTC
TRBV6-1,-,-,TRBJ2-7,CASSVREASYEQYF,TGTGCCAGCAGTGTCAGGGAGGCCTCCTACGAGCAGTACTTC
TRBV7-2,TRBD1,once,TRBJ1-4,CASRPTGGEKLFF,TGTGCCAGCAGACCTACAGGGGGAGAAAAACTGTTTTTT
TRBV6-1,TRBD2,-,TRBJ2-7,CASSEAAGGLLVEQYF,TGTGCCAGCAGTGAAGCAGCGGGGGGACTACTGGTCGAGCAGTACTTC
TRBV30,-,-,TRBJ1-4,CAWSVGDEKLFF,TGTGCCTGGAGTGTCGGGGATGAAAAACTGTTTTTT
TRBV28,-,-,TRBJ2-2,CASSFQGNTGELFF,TGTGCCAGCAGTTTTCAGGGGAACACCGGGGAGCTGTTTTTT
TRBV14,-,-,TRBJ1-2,CASSQESLPGGYGYTF,TGTGCCAGCAGCCAAGAATCGCTACCCGGAGGCTATGGCTACACCTTC